This T cell receptor beta chain was sequenced for a study of regulatory T cells in long-lasting Graves disease. According to the study, TCR beta libraries were built with iRepertoire HTBI primers and CDR3-region Arm-PCR. Authors' analysis steps: Samples revealed 62 TRBV and about 15 TRBJ segments. TCRdb processed the multiplex PCR reads anew with MiXCR; each CDR3 protein has one entry. The V and J calls, along with clone size, are taken from TCRdb and not from the paper's own processing. This sample has nearly 350,000 distinct CDR3 sequences, with around 19% found just once. This CDR3 is built from 15 residues. Germline-derived CDR1 and CDR2 are SGDLS and YYNGEE. The V gene end was trimmed by 0 bases and the J gene end by 11 bases; junction bases not matched to a gene: 6. Study-wide points: Persistent patients had more shared public clonotypes (fewer than 3,000) than new patients (approximately 920). TRBV28, TRBJ1-2 and TRBJ2-5 were favored in persistent disease.

Time point in this sample: persistent/refractory GD, antithyroid drugs over 5 years with positive TRAb. Preparation of the TCR library used RNA extracted from PBMCs. This clonotype occurred a few times. Its specificity is unknown. This chain uses TRBV9 with TRBJ2-5; TRBD2 agrees at 14 bases. The input for sequencing was peripheral blood mononuclear cells (PBMCs), taken when the disease was refractory, from a patient treated with antithyroid drugs. This receptor was taken from a female donor with Graves disease. As DNA, the CDR3 is TGTGCCAGCAGCGTAGGGGGACTAGCGGGAGATGGGCAGTACTTC. Translated, it gives CASSVGGLAGDGQYF.